This entry describes one T cell receptor beta chain. Its antigen is undetermined. Per the germline V gene, CDR1 is SGHTA and CDR2 is FQGNSA. V was cut by 6 bases and J by 4 bases, with 19 bases left in between. The CDR3 runs 15 residues. This sample is drawn from a study of TIL therapy for anti-PD-1-resistant metastatic lung cancer. As to time point: pre-treatment sample, taken before nivolumab and TIL therapy. Most excised metastases sampled were pleural nodules or supraclavicular lymph nodes. Study-level results: Many TIL product clones were absent from baseline tumor, suggesting clonal contraction.

The immunoSEQ assay was v3. Produced via immunoSEQ multiplex PCR; TCRdb's table is partial and in-frame only. The sample holds approximately 24,000 clones; around 70% are singletons and the top ten take roughly 7.4%. The chain couples TRBV7-2 to TRBJ2-7, with D possibly being TRBD2 (5 bases). Source: tumor tissue, taken at baseline. The receptor comes from a person aged 25 to 85 with non-small cell lung cancer. The CDR3, as DNA: TGTGCCAGCAGTTTGGCCCCCGTTAGGGAGTACGAGCAGTACTTC. Protein sequence: CASSLAPVREYEQYF.